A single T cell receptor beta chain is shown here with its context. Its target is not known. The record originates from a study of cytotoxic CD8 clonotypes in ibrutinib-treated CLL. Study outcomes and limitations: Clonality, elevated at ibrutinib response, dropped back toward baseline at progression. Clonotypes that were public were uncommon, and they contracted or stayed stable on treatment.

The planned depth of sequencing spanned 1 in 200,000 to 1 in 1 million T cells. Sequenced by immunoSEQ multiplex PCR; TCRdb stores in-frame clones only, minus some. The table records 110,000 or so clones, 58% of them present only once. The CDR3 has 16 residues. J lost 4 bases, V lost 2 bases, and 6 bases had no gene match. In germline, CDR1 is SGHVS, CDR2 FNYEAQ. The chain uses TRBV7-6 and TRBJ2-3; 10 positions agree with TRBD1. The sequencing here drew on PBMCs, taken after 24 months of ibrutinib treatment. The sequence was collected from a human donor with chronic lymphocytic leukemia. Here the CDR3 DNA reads TGTGCCAGCAGCTTATTTCCGGGACAGGGGCCAGATACGCAGTATTTT. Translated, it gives CASSLFPGQGPDTQYF. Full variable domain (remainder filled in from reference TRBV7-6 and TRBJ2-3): GAGVSQSPRYKVTKRGQDVALRCDPISGHVSLYWYRQALGQGPEFLTYFNYEAQQDKSGLPNDRFSAERPEGSISTLTIQRTEQRDSAMYRCASSLFPGQGPDTQYFGPGTRLTVL.